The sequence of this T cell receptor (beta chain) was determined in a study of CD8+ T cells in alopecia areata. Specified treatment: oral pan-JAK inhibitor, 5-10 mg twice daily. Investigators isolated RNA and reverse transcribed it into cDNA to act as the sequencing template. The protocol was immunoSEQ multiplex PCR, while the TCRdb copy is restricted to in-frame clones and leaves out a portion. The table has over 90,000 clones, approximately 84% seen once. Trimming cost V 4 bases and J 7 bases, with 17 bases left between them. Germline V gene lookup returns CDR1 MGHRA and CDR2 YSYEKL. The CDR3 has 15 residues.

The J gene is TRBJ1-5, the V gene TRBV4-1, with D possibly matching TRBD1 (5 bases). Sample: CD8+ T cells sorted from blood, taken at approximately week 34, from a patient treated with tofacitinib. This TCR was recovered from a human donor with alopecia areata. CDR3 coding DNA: TGCGCCAGCAGCCTCTCGGCGGCAGGGAAACAGCCCCAGCATTTT. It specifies CASSLSAAGKQPQHF.